This TCR beta chain was recovered during a study of T-cell memory formation after mild COVID-19. The sample holds many counts of this clonotype. TCRdb recomputed calls from the 5' RACE reads with MiXCR, one row per CDR3 protein. The sample lists under 700,000 distinct CDR3 sequences, roughly 22% seen once, with approximately 12% in the top ten. Germline values: CDR1 MNHEY, CDR2 SVGEGT. This CDR3 has 13 amino acids. Trimming shortened V by 0 bases and J by 8 bases, and 10 bases separated the two germline ends. The specimen was PBMCs or a T cell subset sorted from them (not recorded which). This receptor was taken from an adult woman who had mild COVID-19 (a few samples of this study predate the infection). Cell type and time point are not known. The chain has TRBV6-2 or TRBV6-3 and TRBJ1-2, with D hard to call. CDR3 coding DNA: TGTGCCAGCAGTTACTCCGGGGTCGGCGGCTACACCTTC. Its translation is CASSYSGVGGYTF.